This T cell receptor beta chain was recorded in a study of post-analysis software for immune sequencing data. Study-wide results and limits: When patients were compared with controls, four to six TRBV segments were more frequent, TRBV5-6, TRBV5-1 and TRBV20-1 among them.

TCR beta cDNA libraries had unique molecular identifiers. TCRdb reprocessed the PCR reads with MiXCR, giving one entry per CDR3 protein. The table records 700,000 to 800,000 distinct CDR3 sequences, 25% to 30% of them present only once. The V gene's germline CDR1 is SQVTM and CDR2 ANQGSEA. The CDR3 contains 11 residues. V was clipped by 6 bases and J by 5 bases, with 10 bases between them. Remarks on this clonotype: Its antigen is still unknown.

The chain joins TRBV29-1 to TRBJ2-5; D remains unclear. The source is a girl aged 5-17 years with multiple sclerosis. The source material was blood. The CDR3 DNA is TGCAGCGTCGGTCGAGCCGAGACCCAGTACTTC. It specifies CSVGRAETQYF.